This TCR beta chain was identified in a study of CD8 T cells in Susac syndrome. The sequenced target, TCR beta, came from blood CD8+ and CD4+ T cells. TEMRA cells were FACS-enriched, unlike CD8+ and CD4+ T cells, which were negatively isolated. Reverse transcription of roughly 0.5 to 1 ug RNA used random hexamers. An immunoSEQ multiplex PCR generated amplified TCR beta CDR3 products spanning 54 Vbeta and 13 Jbeta. TCRdb analysed the immunoSEQ multiplex PCR reads with MiXCR anew, one entry per CDR3 protein. The table has about 440,000 distinct CDR3 sequences, about 85% seen once; the top ten hold about 0.12%. V shed 3 bases, J shed 6 bases, and the junction held 5 bases outside the gene matches. This CDR3 has 13 amino acids. The germline V gene encodes CDR1 SGHDT and CDR2 YYEEEE.

The rearrangement uses TRBV5-6 and TRBJ1-1, with TRBD1 matching over 7 bases. The sequenced sample consisted of CD8+ T cells from PBMCs. The origin of this receptor is a human donor with multiple sclerosis. The CDR3 region is CASSYPTGAEAFF. CDR3 nucleotides: TGTGCCAGCAGCTACCCCACAGGGGCTGAAGCTTTCTTT.